The 16 T cell receptor beta chains below all came from one sample that was sequenced in a study of blood T cell repertoires in COVID-19. The repertoire was sequenced with immunoSEQ multiplex PCR; TCRdb's copy has only in-frame clones and lacks some. In the table there are approximately 200,000 clones, 88% of which are singletons. Material: peripheral blood. All receptors come from a young man with acute or convalescent COVID-19.

The V gene is TRBV2, the J gene TRBJ1-1; a possible D gene is TRBD1 (5 bases). The V gene's germline CDR1 is SNHLY and CDR2 FYNNEI. This CDR3 comprises 13 residues. V lost 8 bases and J 1 base, leaving 11 bases between the germline ends. The CDR3 protein is CASRDSTNTEAFF. The DNA for the CDR3 is TGTGCCAGCCGGGACTCAACGAACACTGAAGCTTTCTTT. The entire variable domain, with the rest obtained from reference TRBV2 and TRBJ1-1, is as follows: EPEVTQTPSHQVTQMGQEVILRCVPISNHLYFYWYRQILGQKVEFLVSFYNNEISEKSEIFDDQFSVERPDGSNFTLKIRSTKLEDSAMYFCASRDSTNTEAFFGQGTRLTVV.

V is TRBV7-9 and J is TRBJ2-1, with 8 nucleotides matching TRBD1. The CDR3 spans 17 residues. Trimming took 5 bases from V and 3 from J; bases not matched to a gene: 12. The germline gives CDR1 SEHNR, CDR2 FQNEAQ (reference sequence). The chain's CDR3 is CASSDTQGTGIYNEQFF. The CDR3 coding sequence is TGTGCCAGCAGCGATACGCAAGGGACAGGAATCTACAATGAGCAGTTCTTC.

The rearrangement uses TRBV25-1 and TRBJ1-1; 9 nucleotides align to TRBD1. Trimming at V came to 7 bases and at J to 0 bases, leaving 3 bases not matched to a gene. Germline assignment: CDR1 MGHDK and CDR2 SYGVNS. The CDR3 has 14 amino acids. CDR3 sequence (DNA): TGTGCCAGCACCGGGACAGGGCTGAACACTGAAGCTTTCTTT. This translates into CASTGTGLNTEAFF.

The chain is built from TRBV4-1 and TRBJ1-5; tentatively, D is TRBD1 (5 bases). Germline V gene sequence: CDR1 MGHRA, CDR2 YSYEKL. Between the trimmed V and J ends, which lost 2 bases and 4 bases, there was a span of 18 bases. The CDR3 length is 17 residues. The chain's CDR3 is CASSQNGARGGNQPQHF. The CDR3 bases are TGCGCCAGCAGCCAAAACGGGGCTCGGGGAGGGAATCAGCCCCAGCATTTT.

The chain combines TRBV28 with TRBJ1-3, with D possibly being TRBD1 (5 bases). V was pared by 5 bases and J by 4 bases, with 18 bases between. The CDR3 covers 16 residues. Germline CDR1 and CDR2: MDHEN and SYDVKM. DNA for the CDR3: TGTGCCAGCAGTCCCGATCAGGGACTCAGCGGAAACACCATATATTTT. This translates into CASSPDQGLSGNTIYF.

CDR3 protein: CATPEPGAYEQYF. The CDR3 nucleotides are TGTGCCACCCCTGAGCCGGGGGCCTACGAGCAGTACTTC. The V call is TRBV24-1, the J call TRBJ2-7, with D maybe TRBD2 (6 bases). Germline CDR1 reads KGHDR; CDR2 reads SFDVKD. The CDR3 contains 13 residues. Trimming removed 9 bases at V and 2 bases at J, with 13 bases between.

The chain joins TRBV4-1 to TRBJ1-2; D is unresolved. Deletions cut 0 bases from V and 10 bases from J, with 12 bases between. Germline V gene data show CDR1 as MGHRA and CDR2 as YSYEKL. The CDR3 contains 13 residues. Here the CDR3 DNA reads TGCGCCAGCAGCCAAGAACGTGGGAGGCCCTACACCTTC. Protein sequence: CASSQERGRPYTF.

V is TRBV4-1 and J is TRBJ1-2; tentative D call: TRBD1 (6 bases). This CDR3 region has 15 residues. The germline gives CDR1 MGHRA, CDR2 YSYEKL. V lost 3 bases to trimming and J lost 4 bases, with 15 bases between them. CDR3 sequence reads: CASSHQGGAGYGYTF. The CDR3, as DNA: TGCGCCAGCAGCCACCAAGGGGGGGCTGGCTATGGCTACACCTTC.

The chain links TRBV7-3 to TRBJ2-1; 14 bases are a match to TRBD2. V lost 5 bases to trimming and J lost 5 bases; unmatched junction nucleotides: 5. CDR1 and CDR2 from the germline V gene are SGHTA and FQGTGA. This CDR3 spans 16 amino acids. CDR3 residues: CASSRWGLAGDNEQFF. The CDR3 nucleotides are TGTGCCAGCAGCCGCTGGGGACTAGCGGGGGACAATGAGCAGTTCTTC. The full variable domain, its missing parts supplied by reference TRBV7-3 and TRBJ2-1, is GAGVSQTPSNKVTEKGKYVELRCDPISGHTALYWYRQSLGQGPEFLIYFQGTGAADDSGLPNDRFFAVRPEGSVSTLKIQRTERGDSAVYLCASSRWGLAGDNEQFFGPGTRLTVL.

CDR3 protein: CASPDRDLPYNEQFF. CDR3 bases: TGTGCCAGCCCTGACAGGGACCTACCTTACAATGAGCAGTTCTTC. The rearrangement links TRBV6-5 to TRBJ2-1, with 7 bases that match TRBD1. The CDR3 is 15 amino acids. Trimming removed 8 bases from V and 4 bases from J; junction bases left unmatched: 11. Germline loops: CDR1 MNHEY, CDR2 SVGAGI.

V is TRBV11-2 and J is TRBJ2-7; 9 positions match TRBD2. Per germline, CDR1 SGHAT and CDR2 FQNNGV. The V segment lost 5 bases and the J segment 4 bases; nucleotides outside the gene matches: 18. The CDR3 consists of 18 residues. CDR3 sequence reads: CASSTRRASGAFGYEQYF. Written as DNA, the CDR3 is TGTGCCAGCAGCACCCGTCGCGCTAGCGGGGCCTTTGGGTACGAGCAGTACTTC.

The chain has TRBV7-9 and TRBJ2-1; 11 bases are shared with TRBD2. J was trimmed by 6 bases and V by 11 bases; bases with no gene match: 9. The CDR3 covers 14 residues. The germline CDR1 and CDR2 sequences are SEHNR and FQNEAQ (reference sequence). The CDR3 here is CAVSTSGGRNEQFF. CDR3 DNA sequence: TGTGCCGTATCTACTAGCGGGGGACGCAATGAGCAGTTCTTC.

The chain recombines TRBV2 with TRBJ1-2; weak D call: TRBD1 (6 bases). This CDR3 spans 12 amino acids. Germline V gene sequence: CDR1 SNHLY, CDR2 FYNNEI. Trimming took 6 bases from V and 2 from J, leaving 7 bases between them. Here the CDR3 DNA reads TGTGCCAGCAGCCAGGGGAACTATGGCTACACCTTC. Amino acids: CASSQGNYGYTF.

The rearrangement joins TRBV5-1 to TRBJ1-1; D remains unclear. The V end was cut by 0 bases, the J end by 0 bases, with 6 bases between. The germline V gene has CDR1 SGHRS and CDR2 YFSETQ. CDR3 length: 14 amino acids. The CDR3 DNA reads TGCGCCAGCAGCTTGGGGCCCATGAACACTGAAGCTTTCTTT. Its protein is CASSLGPMNTEAFF.

V gene TRBV28 combines with J gene TRBJ1-2; 7 bases align to TRBD1. The V gene's germline CDR1 is MDHEN and CDR2 SYDVKM. Trimming took 3 bases from V and 8 from J; bases not matched to a gene: 12. This CDR3 has 15 amino acids. The CDR3 loop reads CASSFRDSTFLGYTF. CDR3 nucleotide sequence: TGTGCCAGCAGTTTCCGGGACAGCACGTTCCTGGGCTACACCTTC.

V usage is TRBV7-9 and J usage is TRBJ1-2, with TRBD1 identical over 8 bases. CDR1 is SEHNR and CDR2 is FQNEAQ in the germline V gene (reference sequence). This CDR3 spans 15 amino acids. After removal of 2 bases from V and 2 bases from J, the junction contained 4 bases not matched to a gene. The CDR3 bases are TGTGCCAGCAGCTTATTACAGGGGGGGAACTATGGCTACACCTTC. Translating it yields CASSLLQGGNYGYTF.